Each of the 29 T cell receptor beta chains below was sequenced from the same sample in a study of T-cell memory formation after mild COVID-19. Using its own MiXCR run on the 5' RACE reads, TCRdb lists one record per CDR3 protein. This sample carries fewer than 650,000 distinct CDR3 sequences, roughly 20% of them seen once, and the ten largest clones take roughly 8.1%. The specimen sequenced was PBMCs or a T cell subset sorted from them (not recorded which). Receptors originate from an adult woman who had mild COVID-19 (a few samples of this study predate the infection). Cell type and time point are not known.

In this sample, this clonotype turned up a few times. CDR3 amino acids: CASTEDRNTGELFF. The CDR3 DNA is TGTGCCAGCACCGAGGACAGAAACACCGGGGAGCTGTTTTTT. The rearrangement links TRBV7-9 to TRBJ2-2; a weak D match, TRBD1 (6 bases). In germline, CDR1 is SEHNR, CDR2 FQNEAQ (reference sequence). The V and J ends lost 7 bases and 2 bases respectively, with 11 bases between them. The CDR3 runs to 14 residues. The variable domain in full, with the rest retrieved from reference TRBV7-9 and TRBJ2-2, is DTGVSQNPRHKITKRGQNVTFRCDPISEHNRLYWYRQTLGQGPEFLTYFQNEAQLEKSRLLSDRFSAERPKGSFSTLEIQRTEQGDSAMYLCASTEDRNTGELFFGEGSRLTVL.

The chain carries TRBV4-3 and TRBJ2-7; possibly TRBD1 for D (6 bases). V gave up 3 bases and J gave up 2 bases, with 11 bases separating them. Germline CDR1 LGHNA, CDR2 YSLEER. This CDR3 is 14 amino acids long. CDR3 nucleotides: TGCGCCAGCAGCCACCTCGGACAGACCTACGAGCAGTACTTC. Protein sequence: CASSHLGQTYEQYF.

This clonotype was picked up many times. The chain links TRBV7-3 to TRBJ2-3; D uncertain. Germline values: CDR1 SGHTA, CDR2 FQGTGA. The V end lost 4 bases, the J end lost 5 bases, and 10 bases lay between the germline ends. The CDR3 is made up of 13 amino acids. The chain's CDR3 is CASSYREGDTQYF. The CDR3 nucleotides are TGTGCCAGCAGCTATAGGGAAGGAGATACGCAGTATTTT.

The chain couples TRBV6-5 to TRBJ2-1, with D possibly being TRBD1 (5 bases). Germline CDR1 and CDR2: MNHEY and SVGAGI. With 4 bases removed from V and 7 bases from J, the gap between germline ends came to 11 bases. This CDR3 contains 13 residues. The CDR3 bases are TGTGCCAGCAGTTTACTAAGGGGAAATGAGCAGTTCTTC. This sequence encodes CASSLLRGNEQFF.

The chain uses TRBV6-5 and TRBJ2-1, with 7 bases identical to TRBD2. The trim removed 2 bases at V and 5 bases at J, leaving 9 bases unmatched. The CDR3 has 16 amino acids. CDR1 MNHEY and CDR2 SVGAGI come from the germline V gene. The CDR3 here is CASSYGPAGRDNEQFF. Written as DNA, the CDR3 is TGTGCCAGCAGTTACGGTCCGGCAGGGAGGGACAATGAGCAGTTCTTC.

This clonotype has just one count. This sequence joins TRBV27 and TRBJ2-3; 7 nucleotides agree with TRBD1. This CDR3 is built from 13 residues. Unmatched junction bases numbered 2, after V lost 4 bases and J lost 4 bases. Per germline, CDR1 MNHEY and CDR2 SMNVEV (reference sequence). Here the CDR3 DNA reads TGTGCCAGCAGTTGGCAGGGGGCAGATACGCAGTATTTT. Residues: CASSWQGADTQYF.

This chain connects TRBV3-1 to TRBJ1-2, with no clear D. The CDR3 sequence is 15 residues long. V shed 2 bases and J shed 7 bases, with 17 bases lying between them. Germline-derived CDR1 and CDR2 are LGHDT and YNNKEL (reference sequence). The CDR3 loop reads CASSQTEATGRGYTF. The CDR3 DNA follows: TGTGCCAGCAGCCAAACCGAAGCCACCGGACGTGGCTACACCTTC. Using reference TRBV3-1 and TRBJ1-2 for the parts outside the CDR3, the full variable domain is DTAVSQTPKYLVTQMGNDKSIKCEQNLGHDTMYWYKQDSKKFLKIMFSYNNKELIINETVPNRFSPKSPDKAHLNLHINSLELGDSAVYFCASSQTEATGRGYTFGSGTRLTVV.

This clonotype was recorded a few times. The gene calls are TRBV7-6 and TRBJ2-7, with 15 positions matching TRBD2. CDR1 is SGHVS and CDR2 is FNYEAQ in the germline V gene. Trimming cost V 4 bases and J 3 bases; bases outside gene matches: 4. The CDR3 loop spans 16 amino acids. The CDR3 DNA is TGTGCCAGCAGCTCGGGACTAGCGGGGGGTGGCTACGAGCAGTACTTC. Translation: CASSSGLAGGGYEQYF.

Many counts were recorded for this clonotype. The chain uses TRBV9 and TRBJ2-7, with D possibly being TRBD1 (6 bases). Per germline, CDR1 SGDLS and CDR2 YYNGEE. The CDR3 loop spans 15 amino acids. Trimming shortened V by 3 bases and J by 5 bases, and 18 bases separated the two germline ends. The CDR3 region has the DNA TGTGCCAGCAGCGCCTTACCGGGACACTGGGACGAGCAGTACTTC. It encodes CASSALPGHWDEQYF.

This clonotype was counted only a few times. The chain has TRBV9 and TRBJ2-7, with TRBD1 matching over 7 bases. CDR1 SGDLS and CDR2 YYNGEE come from the germline V gene. After removal of 0 bases from V and 2 bases from J, the junction contained 5 bases not matched to a gene. This CDR3 spans 15 amino acids. The CDR3 region is CASSVDGTGAYEQYF. CDR3 nucleotides: TGTGCCAGCAGCGTAGATGGAACAGGGGCCTACGAGCAGTACTTC.

This clonotype was counted only a few times. V usage is TRBV12-3 or TRBV12-4 and J usage is TRBJ2-6; TRBD1 matches at 8 bases. The CDR3 loop spans 17 amino acids. The J segment lost 0 bases and the V segment lost 2 bases, leaving 3 bases of the junction unmatched. CDR3 sequence: CASSLQGAASGANVLTF. For the CDR3, the DNA is TGTGCCAGCAGTTTACAGGGGGCGGCCTCTGGGGCCAACGTCCTGACTTTC.

The chain has TRBV4-2 and TRBJ2-7; TRBD2 matches at 8 bases. Trimming took 0 bases from V and 6 from J; bases not matched to a gene: 7. The germline V gene has CDR1 LGHNA and CDR2 YNFKEQ. This CDR3 comprises 15 residues. The CDR3 region is CASSQDASGGGEQYF. The DNA for the CDR3 is TGTGCCAGCAGCCAAGATGCCAGCGGGGGTGGCGAGCAGTACTTC.

This clonotype was observed a handful of times. The chain uses TRBV7-9 and TRBJ2-7; no definite D call. The CDR3 is 14 residues long. Germline CDR1 is SEHNR and CDR2 is FQNEAQ (reference sequence). The germline V and J ends were trimmed by 0 bases and 3 bases, with 9 bases remaining between them. The CDR3 reads CASSLAPKVYEQYF. CDR3 bases: TGTGCCAGCAGCTTAGCCCCCAAGGTCTACGAGCAGTACTTC.

A few counts support this clonotype. CDR3 residues: CSARSLAGAVSTDTQYF. The CDR3 DNA follows: TGCAGTGCTAGGTCCCTAGCGGGGGCCGTAAGCACAGATACGCAGTATTTT. The rearrangement uses TRBV20-1 and TRBJ2-3; 10 bases map to TRBD2. This CDR3 region has 17 residues. The ends lost 3 bases at V and 0 bases at J; junction bases unmatched: 9. The germline V gene encodes CDR1 DFQATT and CDR2 SNEGSKA (reference sequence).

Here the CDR3 reads CASRAPGENEQYF. The CDR3 DNA follows: TGTGCCAGCAGGGCGCCAGGGGAAAACGAGCAGTACTTC. This chain uses TRBV6-1 with TRBJ2-7, with a tentative D call TRBD1 (6 bases). Germline V gene data show CDR1 as MNHNS and CDR2 as SASEGT. The CDR3 runs 13 residues. V gave up 6 bases and J gave up 5 bases, with 14 bases separating them.

The genes are TRBV3-1 and TRBJ2-5, with TRBD2 matching over 7 bases. V trimming: 0 bases; J trimming: 7 bases; junction bases outside the gene matches: 14. The CDR3 has 17 residues. Germline-derived CDR1 and CDR2 are LGHDT and YNNKEL (reference sequence). CDR3 bases: TGTGCCAGCAGCCAAGATCTCGGCAGGGCGGGGGAACGGACCCAGTACTTC. Translation gives CASSQDLGRAGERTQYF.

The CDR3 protein is CASSRGTTLREKLFF. Written as DNA, the CDR3 is TGTGCCAGCAGCCGCGGGACAACCCTTAGGGAAAAACTGTTTTTT. The chain links TRBV6-5 to TRBJ1-4; D perhaps matches TRBD1 (6 bases). The CDR3 is 15 amino acids. V was clipped by 6 bases and J by 8 bases, with 19 bases between them. Germline V gene sequence: CDR1 MNHEY, CDR2 SVGAGI.

This clonotype has a handful of counts. The V and J genes are TRBV19 and TRBJ2-2; D is tentatively TRBD1 or TRBD2 (5 bases each). The CDR3 has 13 residues. The V end was cut by 6 bases, the J end by 7 bases, with 12 bases between. Germline lookup yields CDR1 LNHDA and CDR2 SQIVND (reference sequence). As DNA, the CDR3 is TGTGCCAGTAGGAGTGGGACGTACGGGGAGCTGTTTTTT. As protein: CASRSGTYGELFF.

At least ten counts were recorded for this clonotype. V is TRBV7-9 and J is TRBJ2-7; 8 bases agree with TRBD1. Germline loops: CDR1 SEHNR, CDR2 FQNEAQ (reference sequence). Unmatched junction bases numbered 5, after V lost 1 base and J lost 6 bases. The CDR3 spans 14 residues. The CDR3 DNA reads as TGTGCCAGCAGCTTAGGGGCAGGGGGCGGCGAGCAGTACTTC. Amino acids: CASSLGAGGGEQYF.

This clonotype was counted only a few times. The chain employs TRBV4-3 and TRBJ1-1; no definite D call. CDR3 size: 14 residues. Germline CDR1 and CDR2: LGHNA and YSLEER. The V end lost 0 bases, the J end lost 10 bases, and 15 bases lay between the germline ends. CDR3 protein: CASSQDTTGSGAFF. The DNA for the CDR3 is TGCGCCAGCAGCCAAGACACCACGGGGTCGGGAGCTTTCTTT.

The rearrangement links TRBV12-3 or TRBV12-4 to TRBJ2-3; 8 bases are shared with TRBD1. The CDR3 consists of 15 residues. Trimming at V came to 1 base and at J to 4 bases, leaving 4 bases not matched to a gene. The CDR3 here is CASSLETGVADTQYF. In DNA, the CDR3 is TGTGCCAGCAGTTTAGAGACAGGGGTCGCAGATACGCAGTATTTT.

This clonotype was counted a few times. The chain combines TRBV24-1 with TRBJ2-3, with 7 positions matching TRBD2. The CDR3 covers 17 residues. Germline V gives CDR1 KGHDR, CDR2 SFDVKD. Trimming took 4 bases from V and 3 from J; bases not matched to a gene: 12. In nucleotides, the CDR3 is TGTGCCACCAGTGACATCGACGTGAGTAGCGGGACAGATACGCAGTATTTT. This translates into CATSDIDVSSGTDTQYF.

This clonotype came up many times. V and J are TRBV5-1 and TRBJ2-7, with 9 bases identical to TRBD1. The V gene's germline CDR1 is SGHRS and CDR2 YFSETQ. This CDR3 comprises 15 residues. V lost 4 bases and J lost 2; bases outside the gene matches: 7. This CDR3 is CASSLTGTGPYEQYF. The CDR3 DNA is TGCGCCAGCAGCCTAACCGGGACAGGGCCCTACGAGCAGTACTTC.

The gene calls are TRBV7-9 and TRBJ2-7, with TRBD2 as a possible D gene (5 bases). Germline V gene lookup returns CDR1 SEHNR and CDR2 FQNEAQ (reference sequence). The V and J ends lost 7 bases and 3 bases respectively, with 16 bases between them. The CDR3 runs to 14 residues. The CDR3 coding sequence is TGTGCCAGCACCCACCGGGATTTCGACTACGAGCAGTACTTC. Translating it yields CASTHRDFDYEQYF.

This clonotype appeared once. A junction boundary mismatches the germline segment, possibly from a read error. This sequence joins TRBV7-9 and TRBJ1-2; possibly TRBD1 for D (5 bases). CDR1 is SEHNR and CDR2 is FQNEAQ in the germline V gene (reference sequence). The length of the CDR3 is 15 residues. In nucleotides, the CDR3 is TGTGCCAGCAGCCTAGCCGGGACTTTGGGCTATGGCTACACCTTC. Amino acids: CASSLAGTLGYGYTF.

This clonotype has only a few counts. The chain couples TRBV5-5 to TRBJ1-2, with D unresolved. Germline CDR1 is SGHKS and CDR2 is YYEKEE (reference sequence). V lost 5 bases and J lost 4, with 9 bases in between. This CDR3 has 12 residues. The CDR3 is CASSEGTYGYTF. In DNA, the CDR3 is TGTGCCAGCAGTGAGGGCACCTATGGCTACACCTTC.

This sequence joins TRBV6-5 and TRBJ2-4; D is uncertain. Germline CDR1 and CDR2: MNHEY and SVGAGI. The CDR3 covers 14 residues. V shed 6 bases and J shed 7 bases, with 16 bases lying between them. The CDR3 sequence: CASSPPYDRNIQYF. The CDR3 DNA is TGTGCCAGCAGCCCCCCGTACGATAGGAACATTCAGTACTTC.

The V and J genes are TRBV24-1 and TRBJ2-4; 13 bases fit TRBD2. The CDR3 totals 16 residues. V trimming: 4 bases; J trimming: 3 bases; junction bases outside the gene matches: 2. Germline V CDR1 and CDR2: KGHDR, SFDVKD. The CDR3: CATSDRLAGGKNIQYF. The CDR3, as DNA: TGTGCCACCAGTGACAGACTAGCGGGAGGCAAAAACATTCAGTACTTC.

The CDR3 bases are TGTGCCACCAGTGATTTGTGGGTATTGTTCTTC. As protein: CATSDLWVLFF. The chain carries TRBV24-1 and TRBJ2-1; D is unclear. The CDR3 is made up of 11 amino acids. Between the trimmed V and J ends, which lost 0 bases and 15 bases, there was a span of 8 bases. Germline lookup yields CDR1 KGHDR and CDR2 SFDVKD.